The 19 T cell receptor beta chains reported below all come from one sample, sequenced in a study of blood T cells in healthy people across ages. The use of a sample-barcoded 5' primer and a J-beta primer mix characterized a second PCR of roughly 6 to 12 cycles. TCRdb used MiXCR to reprocess the 5' RACE reads, holding one entry per CDR3 protein. The profile shows 1.5 million or so distinct CDR3 sequences, around 42% of them singletons. Sequenced: blood. The receptor source for this set is a woman younger than 35 in good health.

This chain connects TRBV12-3 or TRBV12-4 to TRBJ1-1; 7 bases are shared with TRBD1. The V gene end was trimmed by 6 bases and the J gene end by 4 bases; junction bases not matched to a gene: 8. The CDR3 loop spans 14 amino acids. CDR3 sequence reads: CASSRDRAATEAFF. In DNA, the CDR3 is TGTGCCAGCAGCCGAGACAGGGCGGCCACTGAAGCTTTCTTT.

As regards this clonotype: A clone one base away is much larger, so this may be a read error. The chain joins TRBV29-1 to TRBJ1-4, with TRBD1 matching 9 bases. The CDR3 sequence is 13 residues long. Germline CDR1 is SQVTM and CDR2 is ANQGSEA. CDR3 bases: TGCAGCGTTACAGGGGGCACGAATGAAAAACTGGTTTTT. It encodes CSVTGGTNEKLVF.

The V and J genes are TRBV7-9 and TRBJ1-1, with D unclear. V was shortened by 5 bases and J by 0 bases, with 19 bases between the two germline ends. This CDR3 region has 17 residues. Germline assignment: CDR1 SEHNR and CDR2 FQNEAQ (reference sequence). CDR3 in amino acids: CASSGSGPLRMNTEAFF. CDR3 DNA sequence: TGTGCCAGCAGCGGCTCCGGGCCGCTCCGAATGAACACTGAAGCTTTCTTT.

The table lists this clonotype with a few counts. This chain connects TRBV7-9 to TRBJ2-7; 9 bases are shared with TRBD1. With 4 bases clipped from V and 3 bases from J, the junction kept 7 bases outside the gene matches. CDR1 and CDR2 (germline): SEHNR, FQNEAQ (reference sequence). This CDR3 comprises 15 residues. DNA of the CDR3: TGTGCCAGCAGCTCTATTTGGGACAGGGACTACGAGCAGTACTTC. This encodes CASSSIWDRDYEQYF.

The chain uses TRBV10-3 and TRBJ1-1; 8 bases line up with TRBD1. V gave up 4 bases and J gave up 1 base; unmatched junction bases: 2. Germline loops: CDR1 ENHRY, CDR2 SYGVKD. This CDR3 has 14 residues. DNA for the CDR3: TGTGCCATCAGTGGACAGGGGACGAACACTGAAGCTTTCTTT. Protein: CAISGQGTNTEAFF.

The chain has TRBV7-2 and TRBJ2-5; perhaps D is TRBD1 or TRBD2 (6 bases each). Germline CDR1 reads SGHTA; CDR2 reads FQGNSA. V was trimmed by 5 bases and J by 11 bases, leaving 24 bases between them. CDR3 length equals 15 residues. The CDR3 loop is CASSLSGAWTGEQYF. The CDR3 nucleotides read TGTGCCAGCAGCCTATCGGGGGCGTGGACTGGGGAGCAGTACTTC.

The rearrangement links TRBV7-9 to TRBJ2-1, with D possibly being TRBD2 (5 bases). The CDR3 spans 15 residues. The V end lost 3 bases, the J end lost 5 bases, and 14 bases lay between the germline ends. In germline, CDR1 is SEHNR, CDR2 FQNEAQ (reference sequence). This CDR3 reads CASSFRDFGNNEQFF. CDR3 nucleotide sequence: TGTGCCAGCAGCTTCCGGGATTTTGGGAACAATGAGCAGTTCTTC.

This chain joins TRBV12-3 or TRBV12-4 and TRBJ2-5, with 13 bases lining up with TRBD2. CDR3 length: 17 amino acids. The ends lost 4 bases at V and 4 bases at J; junction bases unmatched: 9. In DNA form, the CDR3 reads TGTGCCAGCAGTTCTGCACTAGCGGGAGGGCCAGGAGAGACCCAGTACTTC. Translated, it gives CASSSALAGGPGETQYF.

This clonotype was counted only a few times. The chain joins TRBV2 to TRBJ2-3, with 7 bases aligning to TRBD1. The trim removed 6 bases at V and 1 base at J, leaving 4 bases unmatched. CDR3 size: 14 residues. CDR1 and CDR2 from the germline V gene are SNHLY and FYNNEI. CDR3 nucleotides: TGTGCCAGCAGGGGGGACAGTCGCACAGATACGCAGTATTTT. Translating it yields CASRGDSRTDTQYF.

The chain couples TRBV27 to TRBJ1-2; TRBD1 might be the D (5 bases). The V and J ends lost 1 base and 3 bases respectively, with 12 bases between them. Germline CDR1 reads MNHEY; CDR2 reads SMNVEV (reference sequence). This CDR3 is 15 amino acids long. The CDR3 protein is CASSLLGLGDYGYTF. The CDR3 nucleotides are TGTGCCAGCAGTTTATTGGGCCTAGGGGACTATGGCTACACCTTC.

The genes are TRBV20-1 and TRBJ2-5; 8 positions match TRBD2. This CDR3 region has 15 residues. Germline V gene lookup returns CDR1 DFQATT and CDR2 SNEGSKA (reference sequence). V was pared by 1 base and J by 11 bases, with 15 bases of the junction left unmatched. The CDR3 reads CSARGDSGKDNEQYF. The CDR3 DNA is TGCAGTGCTAGAGGGGATAGCGGGAAGGACAATGAGCAGTACTTC.

The chain uses TRBV12-3 or TRBV12-4 and TRBJ2-1, with 8 bases that match TRBD2. V lost 5 bases to trimming and J lost 7 bases; unmatched junction nucleotides: 10. The CDR3 runs to 15 residues. CDR3 sequence (DNA): TGTGCCAGCAGTGAAAGCGGGAGAAGCGGGAATGAGCAGTTCTTC. Translating gives CASSESGRSGNEQFF.

This chain joins TRBV28 and TRBJ2-5; 10 bases map to TRBD2. Trimming removed 4 bases from V and 2 bases from J; junction bases left unmatched: 10. The CDR3 contains 17 residues. The germline V gene has CDR1 MDHEN and CDR2 SYDVKM. DNA for the CDR3: TGTGCCAGCAGTTCCCGGTATAGCGGGGGGACGCAAGAGACCCAGTACTTC. Its protein product is CASSSRYSGGTQETQYF.

This chain joins TRBV29-1 and TRBJ2-3; D is perhaps TRBD2 (5 bases). CDR1 SQVTM and CDR2 ANQGSEA come from the germline V gene. Trimming took 3 bases from V and 5 from J, leaving 18 bases between them. The CDR3 has 15 amino acids. The CDR3 spells CSVERASSAGDTQYF. DNA for the CDR3: TGCAGCGTTGAGAGGGCTAGCTCCGCGGGAGATACGCAGTATTTT.

Ten or more counts support this clonotype. In nucleotides, the CDR3 is TGTGCCAGCAGTTACTCGCGGTACGAGCAGTACTTC. Translated: CASSYSRYEQYF. V usage is TRBV6-5 and J usage is TRBJ2-7; D unresolved. Trimming took 0 bases from V and 4 from J, leaving 4 bases between them. The CDR3 has 12 residues. From germline, CDR1 is MNHEY and CDR2 SVGAGI.

Notes on this clonotype: One end of the junction is discordant with germline, which a read error may explain. This rearrangement joins TRBV28 to TRBJ1-1, with D unclear. In germline, CDR1 is MDHEN, CDR2 SYDVKM. The CDR3 extends over 12 amino acids. The CDR3: CASSSQPSEAFF. DNA of the CDR3: TGTGCCAGCAGTTCGCAGCCCTCTGAGGCTTTCTTT.

This clonotype was detected only a few times. The V gene is TRBV5-6, the J gene TRBJ2-7, with D perhaps matching TRBD1 or TRBD2 (6 bases each). Trimming took 6 bases from V and 4 from J, leaving 20 bases between them. Germline CDR1 reads SGHDT; CDR2 reads YYEEEE. The CDR3 totals 15 residues. The DNA for the CDR3 is TGTGCCAGCAAAGTCGTGGGACACGGAGGGTACGAGCAGTACTTC. Protein sequence: CASKVVGHGGYEQYF.

The sample holds one count of this clonotype. The chain links TRBV19 to TRBJ1-1; D remains unclear. The CDR3 is 13 amino acids. Trimming pared 6 bases from V and 5 bases from J, leaving 13 bases between. Per the germline V gene, CDR1 is LNHDA and CDR2 is SQIVND (reference sequence). DNA of the CDR3: TGTGCCAGTAGGACCACGGCTGGGACTGAAGCTTTCTTT. Protein sequence: CASRTTAGTEAFF.

The chain joins TRBV3-1 to TRBJ2-1, with a tentative D call TRBD1 (6 bases). CDR3 length equals 15 residues. The germline CDR1 and CDR2 sequences are LGHDT and YNNKEL (reference sequence). V shed 0 bases and J shed 8 bases, with 14 bases lying between them. CDR3 nucleotides: TGTGCCAGCAGCCAAGATCCCCCAGGGGCCGATGAGCAGTTCTTC. It yields the protein CASSQDPPGADEQFF.